This note documents a single T cell receptor beta chain sequence. The data belong to a study of blood T cell repertoires in COVID-19. Study-wide background: Samples came from the United States, Italy and Spain, spanning acute and convalescent COVID-19. T cells, B-cell-depleted T cells, or PBMCs provided the cDNA or gDNA that served as material.

Profiling relied on immunoSEQ multiplex PCR, and the TCRdb table lists in-frame clones only, not all of them. Of about 200,000 clones listed, roughly 86% are singletons. This CDR3 contains 17 residues. Germline V gives CDR1 LGHDT, CDR2 YNNKEL (reference sequence). J gave up 0 bases and V 1 base, and 3 bases lay outside the gene matches. Patients in Seattle were enrolled during active infection, then followed longitudinally. The clonotype comes from a woman between 50 and 59 years old with COVID-19, enrolled during active disease. The chain employs TRBV3-1 (or the pseudogene TRBV3-2) and TRBJ2-2; 9 bases are shared with TRBD2. The sequencing input was peripheral blood. CDR3 region: CASSQVGGGANTGELFF. For the CDR3, the DNA is TGTGCCAGCAGCCAAGTTGGCGGGGGGGCGAACACCGGGGAGCTGTTTTTT.